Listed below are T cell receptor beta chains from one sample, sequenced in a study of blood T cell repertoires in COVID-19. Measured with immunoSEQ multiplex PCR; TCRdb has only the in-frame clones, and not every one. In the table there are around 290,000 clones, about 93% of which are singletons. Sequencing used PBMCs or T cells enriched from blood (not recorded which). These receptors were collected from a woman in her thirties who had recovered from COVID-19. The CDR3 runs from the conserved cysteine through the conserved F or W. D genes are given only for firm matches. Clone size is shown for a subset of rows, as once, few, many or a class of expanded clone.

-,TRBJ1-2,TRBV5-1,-,CASSLNGRGNYGYTF,TGCGCCAGCAGCTTGAACGGACGGGGAAACTATGGCTACACCTTC
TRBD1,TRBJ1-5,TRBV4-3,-,CASRSGDRDQPQHF,TGCGCCAGCAGATCCGGGGACAGGGATCAGCCCCAGCATTTT
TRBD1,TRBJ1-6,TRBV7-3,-,CASSLTGQGAFNSPLHF,TGTGCCAGCAGCTTAACGGGACAGGGGGCGTTTAATTCACCCCTCCACTTT
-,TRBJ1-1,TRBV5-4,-,CASSSPDRLEAFF,TGTGCCAGCAGCTCCCCAGACAGACTTGAAGCTTTCTTT
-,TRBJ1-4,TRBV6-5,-,CASSYRVNEKLFF,TGTGCCAGCAGTTACAGAGTTAATGAAAAACTGTTTTTT
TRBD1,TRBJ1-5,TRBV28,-,CASSFGQGAIPQHF,TGTGCCAGCAGCTTTGGACAGGGGGCGATTCCCCAGCATTTT
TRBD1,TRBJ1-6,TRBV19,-,CASTETGGNSPLHF,TGTGCCAGTACCGAAACAGGGGGTAATTCACCCCTCCACTTT
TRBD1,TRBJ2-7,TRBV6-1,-,CASSETVAGGYEQYF,TGTGCCAGCAGTGAAACGGTGGCAGGGGGCTACGAGCAGTACTTC
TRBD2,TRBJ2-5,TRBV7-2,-,CASSLVPGLAGVETQYF,TGTGCCAGCAGCTTAGTCCCCGGACTAGCGGGAGTGGAGACCCAGTACTTC
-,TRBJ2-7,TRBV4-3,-,CASSQDQQGGTYEQYF,TGCGCCAGCAGCCAAGATCAACAGGGAGGGACCTACGAGCAGTACTTC
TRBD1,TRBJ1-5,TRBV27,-,CASSTEGAPQHF,TGTGCCAGCAGTACGGAGGGGGCCCCCCAGCATTTT
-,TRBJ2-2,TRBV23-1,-,CASSQPESGDRNTGELFF,TGCGCCAGCAGTCAACCGGAATCAGGTGATCGTAACACCGGGGAGCTGTTTTTT
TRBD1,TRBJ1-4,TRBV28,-,CASSSGQINEKLFF,TGTGCCAGCAGCTCGGGACAGATAAATGAAAAACTGTTTTTT
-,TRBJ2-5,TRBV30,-,CAWSKSFQETQYF,TGTGCCTGGAGTAAAAGCTTCCAAGAGACCCAGTACTTC
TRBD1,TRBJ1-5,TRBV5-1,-,CASSQTGDSNQPQHF,TGCGCCAGCAGTCAAACAGGGGATAGCAATCAGCCCCAGCATTTT
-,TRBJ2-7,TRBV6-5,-,CASTRQSYEQYF,TGTGCCAGCACCCGACAGAGCTACGAGCAGTACTTC
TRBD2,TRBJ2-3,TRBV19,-,CASSIRGLASVSGTQYF,TGTGCCAGTAGTATAAGGGGACTAGCATCGGTATCGGGTACGCAGTATTTT
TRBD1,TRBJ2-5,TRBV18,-,CASRGPRGQQETQYF,TGTGCCAGCCGGGGTCCGAGGGGGCAACAAGAGACCCAGTACTTC
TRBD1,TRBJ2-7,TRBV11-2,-,CASSLGSGQVTYEQYF,TGTGCCAGCAGCTTAGGGTCCGGACAGGTAACCTACGAGCAGTACTTC
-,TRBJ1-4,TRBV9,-,CASSAGGGEINEKLFF,TGTGCCAGCAGCGCTGGTGGGGGGGAGATTAATGAAAAACTGTTTTTT
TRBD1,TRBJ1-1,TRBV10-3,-,CAATGGGTEAFF,TGTGCCGCAACAGGGGGCGGGACTGAAGCTTTCTTT
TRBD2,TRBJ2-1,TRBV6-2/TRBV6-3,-,CASSYGGSGRKYEQFF,TGTGCCAGCAGTTACGGAGGCAGCGGGAGAAAATATGAGCAGTTCTTC
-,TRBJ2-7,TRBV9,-,CASSVVGGSEQYF,TGTGCCAGCAGCGTAGTGGGAGGAAGCGAGCAGTACTTC
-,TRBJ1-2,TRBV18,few,CASSPESGLNYGYTF,TGTGCCAGCTCACCAGAGTCCGGGTTGAACTATGGCTACACCTTC
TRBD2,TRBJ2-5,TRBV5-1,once,CASSLGVAGFSETQYF,TGCGCCAGCAGCTTGGGGGTAGCGGGGTTCTCAGAGACCCAGTACTTC
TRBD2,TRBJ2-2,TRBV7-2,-,CASSGLASGELFF,TGTGCCAGCTCGGGACTAGCGAGCGGGGAGCTGTTTTTT
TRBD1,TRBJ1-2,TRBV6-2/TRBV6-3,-,CASSSRTGYGYTF,TGTGCCAGCAGTTCCCGGACAGGGTATGGCTACACCTTC
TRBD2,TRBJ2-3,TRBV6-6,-,CASSYISGSTDTQYF,TGTGCCAGCAGTTATATTAGCGGGAGCACAGATACGCAGTATTTT
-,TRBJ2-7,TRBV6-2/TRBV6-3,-,CASSSGEQYF,TGTGCCAGCAGTTCCGGCGAGCAGTACTTC
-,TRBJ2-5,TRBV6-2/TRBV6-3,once,CASSYRGRQETQYF,TGTGCCAGCAGTTATCGGGGGAGACAAGAGACCCAGTACTTC
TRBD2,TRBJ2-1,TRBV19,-,CASSFLAGGLMGNEQFF,TGTGCCAGTAGTTTCCTAGCGGGAGGCTTAATGGGCAATGAGCAGTTCTTC
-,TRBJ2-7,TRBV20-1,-,CSASKQGLLVSGSYEQYF,TGCAGTGCTAGTAAACAGGGCCTGCTGGTATCGGGATCCTACGAGCAGTACTTC
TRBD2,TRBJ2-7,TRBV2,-,CASSEGLPSYEQYF,TGTGCCAGCAGTGAGGGACTACCTTCCTACGAGCAGTACTTC
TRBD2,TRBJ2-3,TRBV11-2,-,CASSLRTSGSQTDTQYF,TGTGCCAGCAGCTTAAGGACTAGCGGGAGTCAAACAGATACGCAGTATTTT
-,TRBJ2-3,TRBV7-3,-,CASSLNWGADTQYF,TGTGCCAGCAGCTTAAATTGGGGCGCAGATACGCAGTATTTT
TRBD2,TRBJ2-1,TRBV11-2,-,CASRKRRTSGRGFF,TGTGCCAGCAGAAAAAGGCGGACTAGCGGGAGGGGGTTCTTC
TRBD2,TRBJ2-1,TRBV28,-,CASSRTSGRRVSEQFF,TGTGCCAGCAGTAGGACTAGCGGGAGAAGAGTCAGTGAGCAGTTCTTC